One sample yielded the 19 T cell receptor beta chains listed below, sequenced in a study of cytomegalovirus exposure and HLA in healthy donors. The PCR had 60 Vbeta and 13 Jbeta primers. Here immunoSEQ multiplex PCR was the method, and the copy in TCRdb shows in-frame clones only, minus some. This sample has over 150,000 clones, with about 77% found just once. Material for sequencing was PBMCs. These receptors all stem from a male donor in good health and CMV-seropositive.

The genes are TRBV5-6 and TRBJ2-2, with TRBD1 matching 8 bases. With 0 bases clipped from V and 7 bases from J, the junction kept 2 bases outside the gene matches. This CDR3 is 14 amino acids long. Germline V gives CDR1 SGHDT, CDR2 YYEEEE. The CDR3 reads CASSLGTGFGELFF. CDR3 DNA: TGTGCCAGCAGCTTGGGGACAGGGTTCGGGGAGCTGTTTTTT. Full variable domain (rest looked up from reference TRBV5-6 and TRBJ2-2): DAGVTQSPTHLIKTRGQQVTLRCSPKSGHDTVSWYQQALGQGPQFIFQYYEEEERQRGNFPDRFSGHQFPNYSSELNVNALLLGDSALYLCASSLGTGFGELFFGEGSRLTVL.

V gene TRBV6-1 combines with J gene TRBJ1-6; TRBD1 matches 10 bases. This CDR3 has 15 residues. CDR1 and CDR2 from the germline V gene are MNHNS and SASEGT. Unmatched junction bases numbered 11, after V lost 8 bases and J lost 10 bases. CDR3 DNA: TGTGCCAGCGGAAGACAGGGGGCGCGGGAATCACCCCTCCACTTT. Its protein is CASGRQGARESPLHF.

The chain employs TRBV7-3 and TRBJ2-7; TRBD2 aligns across 7 bases. V shed 2 bases and J 8 bases; nucleotides not matched to a gene: 15. There are 16 residues in the CDR3. Per germline, CDR1 SGHTA and CDR2 FQGTGA. The CDR3 coding sequence is TGTGCCAGCAGCTTAGGGCCTGGGGGGGGAAATACGCAGCAGTACTTC. Translated: CASSLGPGGGNTQQYF.

V is TRBV25-1 and J is TRBJ2-5; 8 bases match TRBD1. This CDR3 spans 16 amino acids. Germline V lookup: CDR1 MGHDK, CDR2 SYGVNS. J gave up 5 bases and V 4 bases, and 12 bases lay outside the gene matches. CDR3 nucleotides: TGTGCCAGCAGTGCGCGACAGGGGACTGCGCGGGAGACCCAGTACTTC. It translates to CASSARQGTARETQYF.

This chain links TRBV2 with TRBJ2-1; 9 nucleotides match TRBD1. Trimming took 6 bases from V and 4 from J; bases not matched to a gene: 7. This CDR3 has 15 residues. Germline V gene data show CDR1 as SNHLY and CDR2 as FYNNEI. The CDR3 DNA is TGTGCCAGCAGGGAACAGGGGGCAGGGTACAATGAGCAGTTCTTC. Amino acid sequence: CASREQGAGYNEQFF.

The chain recombines TRBV6-6 with TRBJ1-4; 7 nucleotides match TRBD1. Per germline, CDR1 MNHNY and CDR2 SVGAGI (reference sequence). Trimming removed 6 bases from V and 5 bases from J; junction bases left unmatched: 6. The CDR3 has 14 amino acids. This CDR3 is CASSRQGENEKLFF. The CDR3, as DNA: TGTGCCAGCAGCCGACAGGGCGAGAATGAAAAACTGTTTTTT.

The V gene is TRBV4-1, the J gene TRBJ2-3; 9 bases align to TRBD2. The CDR3 runs 17 residues. V was clipped by 1 base and J by 0 bases; unmatched bases: 5. Germline values: CDR1 MGHRA, CDR2 YSYEKL. The CDR3: CASSQGVLAGSTDTQYF. As DNA, the CDR3 is TGCGCCAGCAGCCAAGGGGTCCTAGCGGGAAGCACAGATACGCAGTATTTT.

CDR3 region: CASSKRRGNQPQHF. CDR3 DNA: TGTGCCAGCAGCAAACGAAGGGGGAATCAGCCCCAGCATTTT. The rearrangement joins TRBV21-1 to TRBJ1-5; the DNA was not used to check the table's D call, TRBD1. TRBV21-1 is termed a pseudogene. The CDR3 has 14 residues.

Notes on this clone: This specimen includes other DNA sequences encoding the same CDR3. The chain joins TRBV6-5 to TRBJ1-5; D possibly corresponds to TRBD1 (5 bases). The V gene lost 2 bases and the J gene lost 6 bases, with 11 bases spanning the gap. CDR3 length equals 14 residues. Germline V gene sequence: CDR1 MNHEY, CDR2 SVGAGI. The CDR3 DNA reads as TGTGCCAGCAGTTACGGAGGGGTGGGTCAGCCCCAGCATTTT. Encoded protein: CASSYGGVGQPQHF.

The CDR3 DNA reads TGTGCCAGCAAGAGGAGCTCCTATAATTCACCCCTCCACTTT. It codes for CASKRSSYNSPLHF. This chain connects TRBV6-6 to TRBJ1-6; D remains ambiguous. Trimming took off 7 bases at V and 0 bases at J, with 7 bases between the two ends. Germline CDR1 and CDR2: MNHNY and SVGAGI (reference sequence). CDR3 size: 14 residues.

CDR3 in DNA: TGTGCCAGCAGCGGCCCGGGACATCAAAAGAACTCCTACGAGCAGTACTTC. This gives the protein CASSGPGHQKNSYEQYF. V is TRBV11-2 and J is TRBJ2-7, with TRBD1 as a possible D gene (6 bases). The CDR3 is made up of 17 amino acids. Trimming took 5 bases from V and 0 from J, leaving 20 bases between them. Germline V gene sequence: CDR1 SGHAT, CDR2 FQNNGV.

This clone has only one observation. The chain combines TRBV9 with TRBJ2-7, with TRBD1 matching 9 bases. The CDR3 sequence is 15 residues long. The trim removed 3 bases at V and 6 bases at J, leaving 10 bases unmatched. Germline loops: CDR1 SGDLS, CDR2 YYNGEE. CDR3: CASSAEGQGLSEQYF. Written as DNA, the CDR3 is TGTGCCAGCAGCGCAGAGGGACAGGGTTTAAGCGAGCAGTACTTC.

The chain carries TRBV4-2 and TRBJ1-6, with D unresolved. V gave up 3 bases and J gave up 14 bases, with 26 bases separating them. Germline values: CDR1 LGHNA, CDR2 YNFKEQ. This CDR3 is built from 17 residues. The CDR3 nucleotides read TGTGCCAGCAGCCAGCTACAGAGCGGGCGGGAATTCCGAGCCCTCCACTTT. Its translation is CASSQLQSGREFRALHF.

Points on this clone: Other nucleotide sequences from this sample produce the same CDR3. The V and J genes are TRBV7-2 and TRBJ2-6, with TRBD2 identical over 7 bases. This CDR3 region has 16 residues. V dropped 7 bases and J dropped 2; count of bases not matched to a gene: 8. Germline V gives CDR1 SGHTA, CDR2 FQGNSA. The CDR3 region has the DNA TGTGCCAGCACCTCCTGGGGGGGTGCTGGGGCCAACGTCCTGACTTTC. Its protein product is CASTSWGGAGANVLTF. Supplemented by reference TRBV7-2 and TRBJ2-6, the full variable domain reads GAGVSQSPSNKVTEKGKDVELRCDPISGHTALYWYRQSLGQGLEFLIYFQGNSAPDKSGLPSDRFSAERTGGSVSTLTIQRTQQEDSAVYLCASTSWGGAGANVLTFGAGSRLTVL.

This chain joins TRBV7-9 and TRBJ2-5; 9 bases line up with TRBD1. Matching the DNA end better, TRBJ2-7 makes the J call doubtful. CDR3 length: 12 residues. The germline V gene encodes CDR1 SEHNR and CDR2 FQNEAQ (reference sequence). Here the CDR3 DNA reads TGTGCCGGAACAGGGGGCACCTACGAGCAGTACTTC. It encodes CAGTGGTYEQYF.

This chain uses TRBV4-1 with TRBJ2-5; 8 bases align to TRBD1. The CDR3 has 16 amino acids. Per the germline V gene, CDR1 is MGHRA and CDR2 is YSYEKL. V was pared by 3 bases and J by 5 bases, with 11 bases of the junction left unmatched. CDR3 residues: CASSHHPRQGRETQYF. The CDR3 bases are TGCGCCAGCAGCCACCACCCGAGACAGGGGCGGGAGACCCAGTACTTC.

The CDR3 loop is CASRSGGELETQYF. The DNA for the CDR3 is TGTGCCAGCAGGTCGGGGGGGGAGCTCGAGACCCAGTACTTC. The V and J genes are TRBV5-6 and TRBJ2-5, with 8 bases that match TRBD2. CDR1 and CDR2 (germline): SGHDT, YYEEEE. Unmatched junction bases numbered 8, after V lost 5 bases and J lost 5 bases. The CDR3 is 14 residues long.

The J gene is TRBJ2-3, the V gene TRBV7-9, with 11 bases lining up with TRBD1. Germline V gene data show CDR1 as SEHNR and CDR2 as FQNEAQ (reference sequence). The CDR3 covers 16 residues. Trimming at V came to 4 bases and at J to 5 bases, leaving 8 bases not matched to a gene. CDR3 protein: CASSWPDRGLQDTQYF. The CDR3 region has the DNA TGTGCCAGCAGCTGGCCGGACAGGGGGCTTCAAGATACGCAGTATTTT.

The rearrangement links TRBV19 to TRBJ2-7, with TRBD1 identical over 7 bases. Trimming took 6 bases from V and 3 from J; bases not matched to a gene: 11. CDR1 LNHDA and CDR2 SQIVND come from the germline V gene (reference sequence). There are 15 residues in the CDR3. DNA for the CDR3: TGTGCCAGTAGGGACATGACAGGGCCAGACTACGAGCAGTACTTC. Protein product: CASRDMTGPDYEQYF.